The entry below gives a single TCR beta chain sequence along with its context. This clone's antigen is unknown. This sample stems from a study of CXCR3-negative and CXCR3-positive naive CD8 T cells (dated by TCRdb to the late 2010s). With respect to the entire study: In total, 130 million to 150 million TRB reads were obtained, which works out to roughly 1.5 +/- 0.3 million reads per library. Diversity and physicochemical repertoire analyses were performed on around 10 donors pooled from two independent experiments. TRBV-TRBJ cluster analysis included naive subsets from roughly 5 donors and memory cells from 3 donors.

CDR1 MNHEY and CDR2 SVGEGT were looked up in the germline V gene. Counted from cysteine to phenylalanine, this CDR3 has 12 amino acids. Only the protein sequence is given. Each CD8+ T cell subset was flow-sorted in triplicate, with 300,000 cells per subset placed directly into RLT lysis buffer. Naive CD8+ T cells were defined stringently as CD45RO-CCR7+CD27+CD95- to exclude memory contaminants. Peripheral blood mononuclear cells were isolated from buffy coats by standard density gradient centrifugation. A FACSAria III was used to flow-sort naive CD8+ T cells into CXCR3-negative and CXCR3-positive populations. Total RNA was extracted from sorted cells with an RNeasy Mini Kit. What the work shows at the level of the full study, not this receptor alone: TRBV-TRBJ usage was similar between naive CXCR3-negative and CXCR3-positive cells from the same donor, while memory cells showed distinct patterns. Because surface CD5, which is linked to self-reactivity in mice, was comparable between the naive subsets, TCR interaction strength was also inferred from the physicochemical properties of TRB CDR3s. Compared with CXCR3-negative naive cells, CXCR3-positive naive cells had TRB CDR3s with higher hydrophobicity (lower Kidera factor 4), lower energy, and higher strength and volume indices. Repertoire diversity was comparably high in both naive subsets but much lower in memory CD8+ T cells. CXCR3 expression partially decreased after cryopreservation, so most assays used freshly isolated PBMCs.

TCRdb records NextSeq 550 as the sequencer. The Human TCR Profiling Kit (MiLaboratory) was used to make UMI-labeled 5' RACE TRB cDNA libraries. cDNA synthesis used the entire amount of extracted RNA, and PCR amplification then used the entire amount of cDNA produced. Libraries were prepared in parallel with an identical number of PCR cycles. The paper's data handling went like this. MIGEC and MiXCR extracted about 50,000 +/- 9,200 unique UMI-labeled TRB cDNA molecules per library, requiring at least two reads per UMI. On average, roughly 40,000 +/- 10,000 functional in-frame TRB CDR3 nucleotide clonotypes lacking stop codons were found per library. After each sample was downsampled to 5000 UMI-labeled TRB molecules, VDJtools was used to calculate diversity metrics such as normalized Shannon-Wiener and Chao1. VDJtools was used to calculate clonotype-size-weighted physicochemical properties of the central five CDR3 residues, namely interaction energy, strength, volume and Kidera factor 4. TCRdb reprocessed the reads and lists each CDR3 protein sequence as a single entry, with no DNA. TCRdb, rather than the study authors, made the V and J calls. The sample table records 65,000 to 75,000 distinct CDR3 sequences. Just over 0.7% of the sample belongs to the ten largest clones.

The sequenced sample consisted of naive CXCR3+ CD8+ T cells from blood. The label giving this sample's cell subset or site can be read as: CD45RO-CCR7+CD27+CD95- naive CD8+ T cells expressing CXCR3 (TNR3+). The origin of this receptor is a human donor in good health. Some clones in this sample may be carry-over from other donors' samples. The V and J segments used are TRBV6-2 or TRBV6-3 and TRBJ2-1. The CDR3 protein: CASSYSRNEQFF.